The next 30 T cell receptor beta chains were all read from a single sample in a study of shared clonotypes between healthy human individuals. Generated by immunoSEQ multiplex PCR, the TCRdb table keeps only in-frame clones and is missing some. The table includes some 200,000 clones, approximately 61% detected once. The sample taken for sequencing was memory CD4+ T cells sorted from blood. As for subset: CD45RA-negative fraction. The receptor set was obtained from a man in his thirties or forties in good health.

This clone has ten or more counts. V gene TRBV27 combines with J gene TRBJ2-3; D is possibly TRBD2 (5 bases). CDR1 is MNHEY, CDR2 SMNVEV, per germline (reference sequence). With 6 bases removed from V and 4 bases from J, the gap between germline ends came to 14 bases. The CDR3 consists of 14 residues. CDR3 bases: TGTGCCAGCAGCCGGGGATATCTTGCAGATACGCAGTATTTT. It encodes CASSRGYLADTQYF.

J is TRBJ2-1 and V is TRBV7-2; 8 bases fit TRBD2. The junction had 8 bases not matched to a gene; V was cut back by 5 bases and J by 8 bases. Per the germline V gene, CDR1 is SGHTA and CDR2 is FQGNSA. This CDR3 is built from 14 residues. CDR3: CASSPRAGAYEQFF. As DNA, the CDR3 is TGTGCCAGCAGCCCGAGAGCGGGAGCATATGAGCAGTTCTTC.

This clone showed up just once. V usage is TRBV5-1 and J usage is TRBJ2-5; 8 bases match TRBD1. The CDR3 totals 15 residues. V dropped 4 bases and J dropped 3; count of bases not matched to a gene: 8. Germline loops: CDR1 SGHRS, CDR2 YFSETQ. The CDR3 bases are TGCGCCAGCAGCGTAATGGGACAGGTGGAAGAGACCCAGTACTTC. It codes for CASSVMGQVEETQYF.

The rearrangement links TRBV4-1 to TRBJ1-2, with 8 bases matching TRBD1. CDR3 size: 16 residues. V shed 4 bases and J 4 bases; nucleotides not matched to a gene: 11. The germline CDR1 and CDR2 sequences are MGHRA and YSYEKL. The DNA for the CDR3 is TGCGCCAGCAGCCTCGACAGGGGTCGAACCATCTATGGCTACACCTTC. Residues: CASSLDRGRTIYGYTF.

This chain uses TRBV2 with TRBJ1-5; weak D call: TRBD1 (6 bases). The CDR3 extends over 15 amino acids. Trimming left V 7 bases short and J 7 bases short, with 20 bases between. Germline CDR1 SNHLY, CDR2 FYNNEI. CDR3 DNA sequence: TGTGCCAGCAAACAGGGAGGGAACTCGGAACAGCCCCAGCATTTT. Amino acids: CASKQGGNSEQPQHF.

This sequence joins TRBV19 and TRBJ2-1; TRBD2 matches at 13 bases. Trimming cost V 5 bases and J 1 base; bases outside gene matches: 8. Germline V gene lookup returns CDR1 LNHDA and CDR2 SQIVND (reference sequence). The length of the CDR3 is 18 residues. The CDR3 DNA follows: TGTGCCAGTAGTCCCGGGACTAGCGGGATTGGTTCCTACAATGAGCAGTTCTTC. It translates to CASSPGTSGIGSYNEQFF.

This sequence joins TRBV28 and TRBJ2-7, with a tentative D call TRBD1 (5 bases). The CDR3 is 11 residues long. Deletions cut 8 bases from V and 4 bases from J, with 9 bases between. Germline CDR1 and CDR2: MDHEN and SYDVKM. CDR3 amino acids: CASGTGYEQYF. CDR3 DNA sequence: TGTGCCAGCGGAACAGGTTACGAGCAGTACTTC.

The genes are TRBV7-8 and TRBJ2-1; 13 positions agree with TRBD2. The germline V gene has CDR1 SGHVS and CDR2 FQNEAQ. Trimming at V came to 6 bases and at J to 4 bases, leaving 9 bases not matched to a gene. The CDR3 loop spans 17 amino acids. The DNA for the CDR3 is TGTGCCAGCAGACAAAGACTAGCGGGAGGTCAATACAATGAGCAGTTCTTC. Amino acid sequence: CASRQRLAGGQYNEQFF.

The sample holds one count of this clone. The CDR3 DNA is TGTGCCAGCAGCTTCCTGCGAGGTAGCGGGAGTGCCTACAATGAGCAGTTCTTC. As protein: CASSFLRGSGSAYNEQFF. The chain joins TRBV7-2 to TRBJ2-1; 9 bases fit TRBD2. Germline CDR1 reads SGHTA; CDR2 reads FQGNSA. This CDR3 comprises 18 residues. V shed 3 bases and J 2 bases; nucleotides not matched to a gene: 11.

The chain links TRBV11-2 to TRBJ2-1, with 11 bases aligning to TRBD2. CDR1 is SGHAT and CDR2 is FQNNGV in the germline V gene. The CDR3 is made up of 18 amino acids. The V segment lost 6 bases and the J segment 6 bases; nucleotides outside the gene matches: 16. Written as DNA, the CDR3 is TGTGCCAGCAGGTCTTTTTTAGCGGGAGGGCCAACGGGCAATGAGCAGTTCTTC. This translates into CASRSFLAGGPTGNEQFF.

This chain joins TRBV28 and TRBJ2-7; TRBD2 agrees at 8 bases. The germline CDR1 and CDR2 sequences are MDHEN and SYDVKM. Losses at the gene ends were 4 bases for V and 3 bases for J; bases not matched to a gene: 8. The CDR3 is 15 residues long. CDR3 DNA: TGTGCCAGCAGTTCCAAGGCGGGAGGTTTCTACGAGCAGTACTTC. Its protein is CASSSKAGGFYEQYF.

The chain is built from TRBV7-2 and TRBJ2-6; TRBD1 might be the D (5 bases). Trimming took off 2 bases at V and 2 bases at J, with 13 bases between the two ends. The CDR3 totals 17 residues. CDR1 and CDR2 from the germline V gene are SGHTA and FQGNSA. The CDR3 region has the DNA TGTGCCAGCAGCTTAAGGGTAGGGGTTCCTGGGGCCAACGTCCTGACTTTC. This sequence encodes CASSLRVGVPGANVLTF.

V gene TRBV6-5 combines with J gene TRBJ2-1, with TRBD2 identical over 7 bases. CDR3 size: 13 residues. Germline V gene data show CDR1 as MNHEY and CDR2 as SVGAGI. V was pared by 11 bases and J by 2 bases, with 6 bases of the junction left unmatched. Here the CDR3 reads CAGREGPYNEQFF. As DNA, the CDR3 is TGTGCCGGGAGGGAGGGCCCCTACAATGAGCAGTTCTTC.

The CDR3 bases are TGTGCCAGCAGCGAGTCAAGACACCCTAGCTCCTACAATGAGCAGTTCTTC. Amino acid sequence: CASSESRHPSSYNEQFF. V gene TRBV9 combines with J gene TRBJ2-1; D ambiguous. The CDR3 runs to 17 residues. Germline V gene sequence: CDR1 SGDLS, CDR2 YYNGEE. V was pared by 3 bases and J by 0 bases, with 16 bases between.

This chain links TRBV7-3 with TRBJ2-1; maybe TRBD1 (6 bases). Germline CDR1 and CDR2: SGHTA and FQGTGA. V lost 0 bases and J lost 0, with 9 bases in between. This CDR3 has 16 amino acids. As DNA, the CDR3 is TGTGCCAGCAGCTTAACACAGGGAGCCTCCTACAATGAGCAGTTCTTC. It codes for CASSLTQGASYNEQFF.

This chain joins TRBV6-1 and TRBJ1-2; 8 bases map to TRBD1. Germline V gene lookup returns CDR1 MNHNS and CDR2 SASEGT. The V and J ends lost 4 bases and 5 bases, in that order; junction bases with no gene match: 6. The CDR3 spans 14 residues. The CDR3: CASSVGTGEYGYTF. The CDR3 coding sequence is TGTGCCAGCAGTGTTGGGACAGGAGAATATGGCTACACCTTC.

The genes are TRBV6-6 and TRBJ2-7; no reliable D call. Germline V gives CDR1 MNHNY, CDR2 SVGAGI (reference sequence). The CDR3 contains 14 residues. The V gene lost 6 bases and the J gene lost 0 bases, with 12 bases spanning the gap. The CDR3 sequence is CASSPLENSYEQYF. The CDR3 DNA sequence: TGTGCCAGCAGCCCTTTAGAGAACTCCTACGAGCAGTACTTC.

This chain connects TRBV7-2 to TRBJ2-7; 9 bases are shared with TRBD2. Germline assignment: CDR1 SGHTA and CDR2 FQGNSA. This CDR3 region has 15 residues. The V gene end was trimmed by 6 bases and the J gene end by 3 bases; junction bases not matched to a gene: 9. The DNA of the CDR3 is TGTGCCAGCAGATTACCGGGACTAGCAGGCTACGAGCAGTACTTC. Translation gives CASRLPGLAGYEQYF.

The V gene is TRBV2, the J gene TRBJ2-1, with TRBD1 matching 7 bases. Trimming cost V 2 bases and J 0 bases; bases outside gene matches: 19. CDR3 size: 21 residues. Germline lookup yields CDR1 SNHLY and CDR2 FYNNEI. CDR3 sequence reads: CASSERWDRLGGKSSYNEQFF. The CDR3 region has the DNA TGTGCCAGCAGTGAACGGTGGGACAGACTCGGAGGAAAAAGCTCCTACAATGAGCAGTTCTTC. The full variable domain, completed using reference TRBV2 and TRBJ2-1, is EPEVTQTPSHQVTQMGQEVILRCVPISNHLYFYWYRQILGQKVEFLVSFYNNEISEKSEIFDDQFSVERPDGSNFTLKIRSTKLEDSAMYFCASSERWDRLGGKSSYNEQFFGPGTRLTVL.

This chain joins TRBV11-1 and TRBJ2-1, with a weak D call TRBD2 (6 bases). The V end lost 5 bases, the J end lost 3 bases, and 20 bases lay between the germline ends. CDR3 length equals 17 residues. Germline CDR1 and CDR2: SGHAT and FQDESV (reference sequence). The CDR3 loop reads CASSPGGASSIYNEQFF. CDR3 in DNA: TGTGCCAGCAGCCCCGGGGGTGCTAGTTCGATCTACAATGAGCAGTTCTTC.

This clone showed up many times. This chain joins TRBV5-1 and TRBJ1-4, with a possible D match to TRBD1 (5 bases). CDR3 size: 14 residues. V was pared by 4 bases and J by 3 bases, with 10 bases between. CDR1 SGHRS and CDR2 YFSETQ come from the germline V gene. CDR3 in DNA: TGCGCCAGCAGCCTCGGGGGATCTAATGAAAAACTGTTTTTT. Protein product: CASSLGGSNEKLFF.

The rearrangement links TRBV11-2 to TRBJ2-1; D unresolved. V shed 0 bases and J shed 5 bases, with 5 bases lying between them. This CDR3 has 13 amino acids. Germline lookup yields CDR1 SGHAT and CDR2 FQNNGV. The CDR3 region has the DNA TGTGCCAGCAGCTTAGACAGGAACAATGAGCAGTTCTTC. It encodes CASSLDRNNEQFF.

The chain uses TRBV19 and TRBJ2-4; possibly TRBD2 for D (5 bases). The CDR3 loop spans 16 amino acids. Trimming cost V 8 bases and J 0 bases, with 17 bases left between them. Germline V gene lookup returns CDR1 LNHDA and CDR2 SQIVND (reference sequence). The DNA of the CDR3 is TGTGCCAGTGTACAAAGCGGAAGTCTAGCCAAAAACATTCAGTACTTC. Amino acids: CASVQSGSLAKNIQYF.

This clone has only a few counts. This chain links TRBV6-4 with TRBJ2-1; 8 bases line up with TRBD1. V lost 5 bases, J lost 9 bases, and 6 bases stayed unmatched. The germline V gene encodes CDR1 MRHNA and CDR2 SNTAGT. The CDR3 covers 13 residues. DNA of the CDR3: TGTGCCAGCAGTCCGGACAGGGCGGGTGAGCAGTTCTTC. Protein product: CASSPDRAGEQFF.

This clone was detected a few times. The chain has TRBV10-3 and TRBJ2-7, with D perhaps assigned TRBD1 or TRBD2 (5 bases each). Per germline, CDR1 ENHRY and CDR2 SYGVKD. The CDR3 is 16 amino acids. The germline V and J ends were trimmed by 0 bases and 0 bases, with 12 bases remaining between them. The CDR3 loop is CAISESSGTLSYEQYF. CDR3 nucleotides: TGTGCCATCAGTGAGTCATCCGGGACCCTCTCCTACGAGCAGTACTTC.

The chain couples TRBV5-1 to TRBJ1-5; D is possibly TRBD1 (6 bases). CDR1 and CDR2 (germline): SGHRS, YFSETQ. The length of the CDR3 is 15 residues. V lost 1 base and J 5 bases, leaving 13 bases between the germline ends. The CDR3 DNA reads TGCGCCAGCAGCTTGATGGGAGGGGGAGATCAGCCCCAGCATTTT. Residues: CASSLMGGGDQPQHF.

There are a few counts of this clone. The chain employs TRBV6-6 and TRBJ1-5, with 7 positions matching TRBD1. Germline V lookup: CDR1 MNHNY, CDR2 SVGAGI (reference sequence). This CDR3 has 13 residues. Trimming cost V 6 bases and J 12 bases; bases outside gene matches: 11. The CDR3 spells CASSDRVLEDQHF. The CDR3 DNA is TGTGCCAGCAGCGACAGGGTCCTCGAAGACCAGCATTTT.

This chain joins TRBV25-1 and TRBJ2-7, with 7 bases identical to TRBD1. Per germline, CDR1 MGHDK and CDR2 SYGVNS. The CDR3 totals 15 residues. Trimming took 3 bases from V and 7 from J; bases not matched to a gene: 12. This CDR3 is CASSDPDRFEEEQYF. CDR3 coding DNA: TGTGCCAGCAGTGACCCGGACAGGTTTGAGGAAGAGCAGTACTTC.

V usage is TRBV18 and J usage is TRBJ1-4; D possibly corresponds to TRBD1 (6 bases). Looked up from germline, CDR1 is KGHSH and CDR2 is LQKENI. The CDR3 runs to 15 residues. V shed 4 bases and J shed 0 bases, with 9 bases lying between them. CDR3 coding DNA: TGTGCCAGCTCACGAGCAGGGGCAACTAATGAAAAACTGTTTTTT. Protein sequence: CASSRAGATNEKLFF.

CDR3 nucleotides: TGCGCCAGCAGCCAAGAGAACCGGGGAGCAACTAATGAAAAACTGTTTTTT. Translated, it gives CASSQENRGATNEKLFF. The rearrangement links TRBV4-3 to TRBJ1-4; D gene ambiguous. The CDR3 is made up of 17 amino acids. V lost 0 bases to trimming and J lost 0 bases, with 11 bases between them. Germline-derived CDR1 and CDR2 are LGHNA and YSLEER.